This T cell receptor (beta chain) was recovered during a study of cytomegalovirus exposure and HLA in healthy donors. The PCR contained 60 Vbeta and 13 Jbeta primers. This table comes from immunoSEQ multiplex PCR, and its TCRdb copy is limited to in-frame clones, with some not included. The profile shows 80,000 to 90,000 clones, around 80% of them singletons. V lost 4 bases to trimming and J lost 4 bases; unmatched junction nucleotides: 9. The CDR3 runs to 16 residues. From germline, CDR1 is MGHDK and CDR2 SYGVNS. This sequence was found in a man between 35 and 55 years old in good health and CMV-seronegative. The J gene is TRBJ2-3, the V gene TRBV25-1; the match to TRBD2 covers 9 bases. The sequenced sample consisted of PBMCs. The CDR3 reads CASSGKLAGGSDTQYF. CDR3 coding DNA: TGTGCCAGCAGTGGGAAACTAGCGGGTGGCTCAGATACGCAGTATTTT.